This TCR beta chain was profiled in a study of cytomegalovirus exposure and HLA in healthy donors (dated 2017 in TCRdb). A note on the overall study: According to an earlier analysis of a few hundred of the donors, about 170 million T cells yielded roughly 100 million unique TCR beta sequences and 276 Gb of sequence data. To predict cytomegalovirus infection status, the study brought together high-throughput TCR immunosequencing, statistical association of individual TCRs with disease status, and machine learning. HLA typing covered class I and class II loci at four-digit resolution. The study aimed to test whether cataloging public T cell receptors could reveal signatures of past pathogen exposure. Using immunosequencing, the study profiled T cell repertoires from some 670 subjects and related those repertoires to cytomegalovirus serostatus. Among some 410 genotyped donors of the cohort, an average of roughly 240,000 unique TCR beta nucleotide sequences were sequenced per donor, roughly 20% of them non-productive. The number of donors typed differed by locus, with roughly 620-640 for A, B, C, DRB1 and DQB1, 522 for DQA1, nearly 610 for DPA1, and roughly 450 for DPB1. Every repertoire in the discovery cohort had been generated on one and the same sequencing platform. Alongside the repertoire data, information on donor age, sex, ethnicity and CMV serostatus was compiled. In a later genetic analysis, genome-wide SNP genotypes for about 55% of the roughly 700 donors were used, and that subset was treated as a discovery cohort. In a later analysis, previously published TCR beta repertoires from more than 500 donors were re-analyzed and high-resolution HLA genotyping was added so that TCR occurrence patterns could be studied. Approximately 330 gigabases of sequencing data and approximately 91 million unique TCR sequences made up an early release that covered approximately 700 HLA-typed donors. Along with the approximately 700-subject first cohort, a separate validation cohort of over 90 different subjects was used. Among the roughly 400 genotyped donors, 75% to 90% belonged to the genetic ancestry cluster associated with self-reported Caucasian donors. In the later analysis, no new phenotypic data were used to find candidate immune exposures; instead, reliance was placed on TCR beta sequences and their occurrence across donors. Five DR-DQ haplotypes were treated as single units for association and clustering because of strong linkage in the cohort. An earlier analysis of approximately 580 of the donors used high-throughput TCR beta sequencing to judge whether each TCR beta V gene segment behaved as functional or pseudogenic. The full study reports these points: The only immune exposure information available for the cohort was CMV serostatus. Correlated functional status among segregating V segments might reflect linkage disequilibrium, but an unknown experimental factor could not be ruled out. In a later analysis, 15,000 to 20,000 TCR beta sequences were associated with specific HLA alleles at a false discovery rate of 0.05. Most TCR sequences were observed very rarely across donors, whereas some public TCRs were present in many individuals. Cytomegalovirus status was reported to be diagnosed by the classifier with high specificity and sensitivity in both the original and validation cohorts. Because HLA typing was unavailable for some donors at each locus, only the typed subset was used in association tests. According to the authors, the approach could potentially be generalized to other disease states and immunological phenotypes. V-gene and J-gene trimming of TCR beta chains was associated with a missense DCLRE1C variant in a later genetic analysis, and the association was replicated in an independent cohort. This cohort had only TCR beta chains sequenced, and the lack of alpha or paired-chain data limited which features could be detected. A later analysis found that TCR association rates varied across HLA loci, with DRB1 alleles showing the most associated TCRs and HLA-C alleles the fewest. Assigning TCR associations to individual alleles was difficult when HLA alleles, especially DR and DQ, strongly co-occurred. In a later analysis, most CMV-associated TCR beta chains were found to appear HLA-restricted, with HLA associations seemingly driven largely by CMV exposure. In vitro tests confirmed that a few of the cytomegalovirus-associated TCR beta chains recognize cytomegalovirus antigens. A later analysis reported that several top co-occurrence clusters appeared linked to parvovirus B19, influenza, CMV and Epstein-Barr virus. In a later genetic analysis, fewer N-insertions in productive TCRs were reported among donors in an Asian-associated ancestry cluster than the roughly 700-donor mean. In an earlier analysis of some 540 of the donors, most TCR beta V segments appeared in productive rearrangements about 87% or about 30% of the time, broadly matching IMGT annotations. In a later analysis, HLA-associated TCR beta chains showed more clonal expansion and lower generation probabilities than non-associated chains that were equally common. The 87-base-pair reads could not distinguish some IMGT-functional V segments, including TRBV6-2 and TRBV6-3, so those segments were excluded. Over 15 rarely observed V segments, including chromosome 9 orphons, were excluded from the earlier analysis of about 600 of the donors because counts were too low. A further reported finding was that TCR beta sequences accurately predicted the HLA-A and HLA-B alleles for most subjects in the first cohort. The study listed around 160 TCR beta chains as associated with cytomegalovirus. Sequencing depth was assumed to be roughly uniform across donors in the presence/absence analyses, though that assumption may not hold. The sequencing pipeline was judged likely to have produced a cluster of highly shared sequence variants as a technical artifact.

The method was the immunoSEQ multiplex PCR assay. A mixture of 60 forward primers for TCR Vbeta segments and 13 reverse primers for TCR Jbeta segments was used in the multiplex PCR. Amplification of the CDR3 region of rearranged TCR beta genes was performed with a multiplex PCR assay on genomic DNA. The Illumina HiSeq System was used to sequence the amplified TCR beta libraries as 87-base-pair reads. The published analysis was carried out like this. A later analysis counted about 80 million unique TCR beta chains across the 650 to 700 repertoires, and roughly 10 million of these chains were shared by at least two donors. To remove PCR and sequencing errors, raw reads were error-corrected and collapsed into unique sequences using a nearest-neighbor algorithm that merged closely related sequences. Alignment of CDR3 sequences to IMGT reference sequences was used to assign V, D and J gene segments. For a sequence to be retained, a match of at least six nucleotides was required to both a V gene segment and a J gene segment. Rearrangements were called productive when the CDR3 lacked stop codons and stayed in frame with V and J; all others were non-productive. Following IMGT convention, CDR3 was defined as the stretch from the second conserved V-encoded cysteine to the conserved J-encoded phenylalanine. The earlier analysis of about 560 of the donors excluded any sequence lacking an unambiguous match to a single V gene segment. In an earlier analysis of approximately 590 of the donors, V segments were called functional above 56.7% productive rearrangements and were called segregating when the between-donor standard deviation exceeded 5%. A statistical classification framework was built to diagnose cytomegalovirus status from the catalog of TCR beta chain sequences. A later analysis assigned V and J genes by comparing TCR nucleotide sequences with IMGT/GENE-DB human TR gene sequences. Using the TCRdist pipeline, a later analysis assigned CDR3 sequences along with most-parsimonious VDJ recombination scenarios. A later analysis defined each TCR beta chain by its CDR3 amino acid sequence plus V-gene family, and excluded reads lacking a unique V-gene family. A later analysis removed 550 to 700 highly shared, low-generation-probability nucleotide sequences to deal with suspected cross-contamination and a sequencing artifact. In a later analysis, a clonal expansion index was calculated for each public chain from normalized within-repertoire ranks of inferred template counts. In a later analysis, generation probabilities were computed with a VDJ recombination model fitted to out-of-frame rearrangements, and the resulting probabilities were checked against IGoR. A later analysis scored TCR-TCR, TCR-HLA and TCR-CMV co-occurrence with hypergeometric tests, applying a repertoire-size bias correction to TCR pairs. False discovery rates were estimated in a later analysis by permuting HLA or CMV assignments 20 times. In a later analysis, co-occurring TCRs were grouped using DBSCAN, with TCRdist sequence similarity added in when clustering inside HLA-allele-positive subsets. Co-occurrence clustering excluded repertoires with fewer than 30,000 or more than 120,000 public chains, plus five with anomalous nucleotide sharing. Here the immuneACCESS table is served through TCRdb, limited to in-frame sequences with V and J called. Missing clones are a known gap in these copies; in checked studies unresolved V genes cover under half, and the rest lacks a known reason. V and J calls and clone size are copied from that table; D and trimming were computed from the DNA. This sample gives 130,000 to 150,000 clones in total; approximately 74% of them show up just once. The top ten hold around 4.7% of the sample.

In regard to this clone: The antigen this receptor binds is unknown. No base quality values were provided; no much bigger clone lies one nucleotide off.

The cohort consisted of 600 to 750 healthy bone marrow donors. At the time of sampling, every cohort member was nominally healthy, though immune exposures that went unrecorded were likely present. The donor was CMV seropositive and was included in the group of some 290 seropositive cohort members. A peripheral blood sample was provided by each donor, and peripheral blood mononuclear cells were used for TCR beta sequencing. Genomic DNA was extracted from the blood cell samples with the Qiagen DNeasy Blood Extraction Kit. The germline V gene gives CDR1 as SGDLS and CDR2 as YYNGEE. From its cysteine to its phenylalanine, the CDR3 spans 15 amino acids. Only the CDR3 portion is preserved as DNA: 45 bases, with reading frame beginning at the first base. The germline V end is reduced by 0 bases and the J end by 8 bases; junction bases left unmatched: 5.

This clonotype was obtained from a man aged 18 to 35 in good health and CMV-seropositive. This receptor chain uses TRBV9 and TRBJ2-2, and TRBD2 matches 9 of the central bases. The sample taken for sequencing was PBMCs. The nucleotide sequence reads TGTGCCAGCAGCGTAGGCGGGGGGGCCGGAGGGGAGCTGTTTTTT. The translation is CASSVGGGAGGELFF.